This T cell receptor beta chain is drawn from a study of T cell responses to AZD1222 COVID-19 vaccine. Study results and caveats: The donor group comprised mostly white British people and more females; the analysis possibly underestimated clonal diversity.

Repertoires were generated with immunoSEQ multiplex PCR, while TCRdb's copy carries only in-frame clones and drops some. Of more than 110,000 clones in the sample, nearly 95% were seen once. In regard to this clone: The antigen remains undetermined.

Trimming shortened V by 3 bases and J by 0 bases, and 11 bases separated the two germline ends. The CDR3 is made up of 15 amino acids. CDR1 is LNHDA, CDR2 SQIVND, per germline (reference sequence). The specimen comprised peripheral blood, sampled 28 days after the second AZD1222 dose. The chain recombines TRBV19 with TRBJ1-1; the D gene is possibly TRBD1 (5 bases). The clonotype was recovered from an adult who received the AZD1222 COVID-19 vaccine. CDR3 bases: TGTGCCAGTAGTATTTCGCACAGGATGAACACTGAAGCTTTCTTT. Its protein product is CASSISHRMNTEAFF.